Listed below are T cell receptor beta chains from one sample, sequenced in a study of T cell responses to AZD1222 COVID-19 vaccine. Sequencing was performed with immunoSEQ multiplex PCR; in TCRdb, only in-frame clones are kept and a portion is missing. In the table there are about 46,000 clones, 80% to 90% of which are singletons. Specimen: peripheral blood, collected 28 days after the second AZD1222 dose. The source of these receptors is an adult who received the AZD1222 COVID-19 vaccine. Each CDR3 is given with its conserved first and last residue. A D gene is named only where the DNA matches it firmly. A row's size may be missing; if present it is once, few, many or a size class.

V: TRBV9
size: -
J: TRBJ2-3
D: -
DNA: TGTGCCAGCAGCGTAGCGGCGGGCCTCACAGATACGCAGTATTTT
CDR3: CASSVAAGLTDTQYF

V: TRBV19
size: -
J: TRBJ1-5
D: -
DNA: TGTGCCAGTAGTATAGTTGATTATAGCAATCAGCCCCAGCATTTT
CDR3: CASSIVDYSNQPQHF

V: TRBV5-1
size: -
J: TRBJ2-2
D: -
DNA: TGCGCCAGCAGCTCCCCGGGAGCGGTAGTGAACACCGGGGAGCTGTTTTTT
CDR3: CASSSPGAVVNTGELFF

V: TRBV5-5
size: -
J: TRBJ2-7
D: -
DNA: TGTGCCAGCAGCCCTCCGTGGATTTCCTACGAGCAGTACTTC
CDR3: CASSPPWISYEQYF

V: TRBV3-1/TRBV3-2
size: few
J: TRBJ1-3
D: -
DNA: TGTGCCAGCAGCCTCCCTCGGAGAGCTGGAAACACCATATATTTT
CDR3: CASSLPRRAGNTIYF

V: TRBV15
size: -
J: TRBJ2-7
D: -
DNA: TGTGCCACTTCCAGAGGTAACGGGGTCGAGCAGTACTTC
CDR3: CATSRGNGVEQYF

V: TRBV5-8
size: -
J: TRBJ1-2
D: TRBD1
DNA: TGTGCCAGCAGCCAGGACAGGGGGTTCTATGGCTACACCTTC
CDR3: CASSQDRGFYGYTF

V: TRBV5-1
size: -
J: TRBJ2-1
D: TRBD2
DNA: TGCGCCAGCAGCGGGGCTAGCGGGACCCTTCCGTCCTACAATGAGCAGTTCTTC
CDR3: CASSGASGTLPSYNEQFF

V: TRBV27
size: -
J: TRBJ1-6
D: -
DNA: TGTGCCAGCAGTTTACAGGTAGGAGGGGCCAATTCACCCCTCCACTTT
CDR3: CASSLQVGGANSPLHF

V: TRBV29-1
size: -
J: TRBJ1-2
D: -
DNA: TGCAGCGATACCGACGCTGGGTATGGCTACACCTTC
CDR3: CSDTDAGYGYTF

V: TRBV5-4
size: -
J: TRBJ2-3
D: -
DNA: TGTGCCACCAAAATGGGCGGTTCCACCGATACGCAGTATTTT
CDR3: CATKMGGSTDTQYF

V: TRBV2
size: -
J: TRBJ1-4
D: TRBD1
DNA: TGTGCCAGCAGAGCGACAGGGTCAGGGGAAAAACTGTTTTTT
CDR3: CASRATGSGEKLFF

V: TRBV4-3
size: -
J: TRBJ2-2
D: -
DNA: TGCGCCAGCAGCCAAGATGAGCTCCGCAGCACCGGGGAGCTGTTTTTT
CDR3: CASSQDELRSTGELFF

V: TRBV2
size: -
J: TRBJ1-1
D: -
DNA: TGTGCCAGCAGTGACGGGGTGATGAACACTGAAGCTTTCTTT
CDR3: CASSDGVMNTEAFF

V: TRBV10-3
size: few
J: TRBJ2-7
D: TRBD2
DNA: TGTGCCATCAGTGAAGATAGCGGGGGATCGCGCGAGCAGTACTTC
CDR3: CAISEDSGGSREQYF

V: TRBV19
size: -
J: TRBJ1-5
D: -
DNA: TGTGCCAGTAGTATAGAACCAGTTAGCAATCAGCCCCAGCATTTT
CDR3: CASSIEPVSNQPQHF

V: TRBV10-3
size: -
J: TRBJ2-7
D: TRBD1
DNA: TGTGCCGCCTCCCCCCAGACAGGGTCGGACGAGCAGTACTTC
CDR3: CAASPQTGSDEQYF

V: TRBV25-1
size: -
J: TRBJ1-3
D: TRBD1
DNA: TGTGCCAGCAGCGGGGACAGGGGAAACACCATATATTTT
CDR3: CASSGDRGNTIYF

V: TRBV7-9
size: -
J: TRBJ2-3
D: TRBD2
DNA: TGTGCCAGCAGCCCCGATCTAGCGGGAGGGCCAAATACGCAGTATTTT
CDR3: CASSPDLAGGPNTQYF

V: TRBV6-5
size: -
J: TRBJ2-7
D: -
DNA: TGTGCCAGCAGTTACTCAAGAGGGAGCTCCTACGAGCAGTACTTC
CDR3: CASSYSRGSSYEQYF

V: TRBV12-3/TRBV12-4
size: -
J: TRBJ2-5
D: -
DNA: TGTGCCAGCAGTTATATGGAAGGGACCCAGTACTTC
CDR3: CASSYMEGTQYF

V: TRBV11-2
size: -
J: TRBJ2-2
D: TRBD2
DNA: TGTGCCAGCAGCTTAAGCGGGATAGTCGGGGAGCTGTTTTTT
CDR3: CASSLSGIVGELFF

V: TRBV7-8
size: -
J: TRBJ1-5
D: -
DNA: TGTGCCAGTCGGCCCTTCCGGGGGCCCCAGCATTTT
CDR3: CASRPFRGPQHF

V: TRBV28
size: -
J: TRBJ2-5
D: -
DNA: TGTGCCAGCAGGTTGAGGGGGGAAGGAGAGACCCAGTACTTC
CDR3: CASRLRGEGETQYF

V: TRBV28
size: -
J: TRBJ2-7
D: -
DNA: TGTGCCAGCAGCCAAGAGTCCGGGACGGATTCCTACGAGCAGTACTTC
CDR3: CASSQESGTDSYEQYF

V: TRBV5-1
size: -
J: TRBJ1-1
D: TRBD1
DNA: TGCGCCAGCGGACAGGGGACACCTGAAGCTTTCTTT
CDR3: CASGQGTPEAFF

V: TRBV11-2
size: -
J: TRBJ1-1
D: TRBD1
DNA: TGTGCCAGCAGCTTAGGCCCGACAGGGGGCACTGAAGCTTTCTTT
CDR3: CASSLGPTGGTEAFF

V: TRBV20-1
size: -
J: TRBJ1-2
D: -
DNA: TGCAGTGCTAGGCCGTTTGGAGGCTACACCTTC
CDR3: CSARPFGGYTF

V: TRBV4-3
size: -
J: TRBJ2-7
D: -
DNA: TGCGCCAGCAGCCAAGGACGACGGACCTACGAGCAGTACTTC
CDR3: CASSQGRRTYEQYF

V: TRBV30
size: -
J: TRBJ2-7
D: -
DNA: TGTGCCTGGACCATAGGGGTAGGATCCTACGAGCAGTACTTC
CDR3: CAWTIGVGSYEQYF

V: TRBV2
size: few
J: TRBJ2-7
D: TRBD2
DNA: TGTGCCAGCATGGACGGCGGGAGGGCCCGCTGGCAGTACTTC
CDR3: CASMDGGRARWQYF

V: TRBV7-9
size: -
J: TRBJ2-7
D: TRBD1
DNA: TGTGCCAGCAGCTTAGAGAACAGGGGCACCTACGAGCAGTACTTC
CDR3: CASSLENRGTYEQYF

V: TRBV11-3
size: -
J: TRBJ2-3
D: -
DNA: TGTGCCAGCAGCCTTATTGGCTACACAGATACGCAGTATTTT
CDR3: CASSLIGYTDTQYF

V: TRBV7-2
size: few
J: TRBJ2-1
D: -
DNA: TGTGCCAGCAGCTTAGGGGGGTGGTCCTACAATGAGCAGTTCTTC
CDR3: CASSLGGWSYNEQFF